One and the same sample provided the 5 T cell receptor beta chains below, sequenced in a study of cytomegalovirus exposure and HLA in healthy donors. Vbeta (60) and Jbeta (13) primers were used in the PCR. Some clones are missing from TCRdb's copy, which holds only in-frame ones; the method was immunoSEQ multiplex PCR. The table lists tens of thousands of clones, about 71% of them singletons. The source material was PBMCs. The receptors stem from a man between 60 and 75 years old in good health and CMV-seronegative.

The rearrangement links TRBV10-3 to TRBJ1-2; maybe TRBD1 (5 bases). Trimming left V 6 bases short and J 3 bases short, with 14 bases between. This CDR3 has 14 amino acids. Germline CDR1 ENHRY, CDR2 SYGVKD. In nucleotides, the CDR3 is TGTGCCATCAGGGACACCACCTTAGACTATGGCTACACCTTC. This codes for CAIRDTTLDYGYTF.

Only a few counts were recorded for this clone. CDR3 protein: CAIDRNEKLFF. In DNA form, the CDR3 reads TGTGCCATAGACAGAAATGAAAAACTGTTTTTT. V is TRBV7-9 and J is TRBJ1-4; D is possibly TRBD1 (5 bases). The V end lost 10 bases, the J end lost 5 bases, and 8 bases lay between the germline ends. Germline CDR1 reads SEHNR; CDR2 reads FQNEAQ (reference sequence). This CDR3 spans 11 amino acids.

The rearrangement joins TRBV5-8 to TRBJ1-5; the match to TRBD1 covers 9 bases. With V trimmed by 4 bases and J by 1 base, 3 bases remained unmatched. Germline CDR1 is SGHTS and CDR2 is YDEGEE. The CDR3 runs to 15 residues. DNA for the CDR3: TGTGCCAGCAGCCCGGGACAGGGAAGCAATCAGCCCCAGCATTTT. Its protein product is CASSPGQGSNQPQHF.

J is TRBJ1-2 and V is TRBV4-1; no reliable D call. V was cut by 6 bases and J by 1 base, with 12 bases left in between. The CDR3 loop spans 14 amino acids. Germline loops: CDR1 MGHRA, CDR2 YSYEKL. CDR3 nucleotides: TGCGCCAGCAGTCAGAACGAGGTTAACTATGGCTACACCTTC. Protein: CASSQNEVNYGYTF.

This sequence joins TRBV28 and TRBJ2-3; tentative D call: TRBD2 (6 bases). The germline V gene encodes CDR1 MDHEN and CDR2 SYDVKM. V was cut by 5 bases and J by 2 bases, with 14 bases left in between. This CDR3 spans 15 amino acids. The CDR3 loop reads CASSPGLINTDTQYF. The CDR3, as DNA: TGTGCCAGCAGTCCGGGACTCATAAACACAGATACGCAGTATTTT.